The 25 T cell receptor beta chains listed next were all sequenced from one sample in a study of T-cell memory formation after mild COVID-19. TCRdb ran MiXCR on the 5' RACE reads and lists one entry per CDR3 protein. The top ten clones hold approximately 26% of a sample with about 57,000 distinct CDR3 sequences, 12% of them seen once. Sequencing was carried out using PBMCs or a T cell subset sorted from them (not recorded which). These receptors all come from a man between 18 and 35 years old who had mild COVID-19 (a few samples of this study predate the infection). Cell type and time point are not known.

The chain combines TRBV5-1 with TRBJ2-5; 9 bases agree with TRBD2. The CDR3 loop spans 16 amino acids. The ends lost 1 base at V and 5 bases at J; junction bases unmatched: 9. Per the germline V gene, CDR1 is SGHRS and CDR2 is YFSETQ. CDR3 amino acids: CASSLTLAGRSETQYF. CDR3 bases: TGCGCCAGCAGCTTGACCCTAGCGGGGAGGTCGGAGACCCAGTACTTC. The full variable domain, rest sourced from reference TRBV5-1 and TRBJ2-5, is KAGVTQTPRYLIKTRGQQVTLSCSPISGHRSVSWYQQTPGQGLQFLFEYFSETQRNKGNFPGRFSGRQFSNSRSEMNVSTLELGDSALYLCASSLTLAGRSETQYFGPGTRLLVL.

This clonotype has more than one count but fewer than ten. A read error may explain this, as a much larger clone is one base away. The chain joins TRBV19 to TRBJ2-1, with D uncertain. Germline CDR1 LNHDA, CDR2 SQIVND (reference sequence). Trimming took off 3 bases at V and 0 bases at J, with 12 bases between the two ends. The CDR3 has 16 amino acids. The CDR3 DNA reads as TGTGCCAGTAGTATTGTCCAGGTCGGCTCCTACAATGAGCAGTTCTTC. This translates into CASSIVQVGSYNEQFF.

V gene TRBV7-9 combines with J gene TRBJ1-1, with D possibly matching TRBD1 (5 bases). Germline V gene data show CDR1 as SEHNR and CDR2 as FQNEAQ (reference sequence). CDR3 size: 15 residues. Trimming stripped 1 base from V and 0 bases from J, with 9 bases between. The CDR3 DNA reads TGTGCCAGCAGCTTAGGGGGGGGAATGAACACTGAAGCTTTCTTT. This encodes CASSLGGGMNTEAFF.

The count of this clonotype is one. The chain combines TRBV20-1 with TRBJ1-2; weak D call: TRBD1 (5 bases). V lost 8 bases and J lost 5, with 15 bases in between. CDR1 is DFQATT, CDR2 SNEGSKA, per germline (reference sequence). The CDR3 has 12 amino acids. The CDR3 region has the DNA TGCAGTACCTGGGGAGGACATTATGGCTACACCTTC. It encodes CSTWGGHYGYTF.

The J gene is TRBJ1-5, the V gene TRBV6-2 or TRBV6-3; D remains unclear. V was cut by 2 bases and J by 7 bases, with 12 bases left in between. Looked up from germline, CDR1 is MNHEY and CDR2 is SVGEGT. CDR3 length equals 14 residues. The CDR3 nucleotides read TGTGCCAGCAGTTACGTCGCGGGGAGGCAGCCCCAGCATTTT. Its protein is CASSYVAGRQPQHF.

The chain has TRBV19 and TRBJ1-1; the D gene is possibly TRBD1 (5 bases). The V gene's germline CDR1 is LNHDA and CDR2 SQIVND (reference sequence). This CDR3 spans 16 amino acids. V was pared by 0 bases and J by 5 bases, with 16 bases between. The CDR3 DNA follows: TGTGCCAGTAGTATAGATCCGGGACGGATTAGGACTGAAGCTTTCTTT. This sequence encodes CASSIDPGRIRTEAFF.

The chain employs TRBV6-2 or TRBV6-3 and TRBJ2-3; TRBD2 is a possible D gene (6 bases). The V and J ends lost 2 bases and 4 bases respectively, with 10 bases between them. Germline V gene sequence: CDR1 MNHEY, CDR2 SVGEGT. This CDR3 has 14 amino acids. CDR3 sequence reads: CASSYGGSADTQYF. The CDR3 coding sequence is TGTGCCAGCAGTTACGGGGGGTCGGCAGATACGCAGTATTTT.

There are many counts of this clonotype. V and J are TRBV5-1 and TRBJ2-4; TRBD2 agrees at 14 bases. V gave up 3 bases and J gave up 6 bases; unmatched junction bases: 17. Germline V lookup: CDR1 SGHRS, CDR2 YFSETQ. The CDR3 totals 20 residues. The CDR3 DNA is TGCGCCAGCAGCTGGAAGAATCCGGGACTAGCGGGGGCCCGAGGAAACATTCAGTACTTC. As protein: CASSWKNPGLAGARGNIQYF.

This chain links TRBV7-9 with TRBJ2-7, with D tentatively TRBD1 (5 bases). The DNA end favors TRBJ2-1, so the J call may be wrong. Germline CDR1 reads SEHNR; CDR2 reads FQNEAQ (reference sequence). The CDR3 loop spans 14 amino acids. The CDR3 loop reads CASSLDSTRNEQFF. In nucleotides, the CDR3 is TGTGCCAGCAGTCTCGACAGTACGAGAAATGAGCAGTTCTTC.

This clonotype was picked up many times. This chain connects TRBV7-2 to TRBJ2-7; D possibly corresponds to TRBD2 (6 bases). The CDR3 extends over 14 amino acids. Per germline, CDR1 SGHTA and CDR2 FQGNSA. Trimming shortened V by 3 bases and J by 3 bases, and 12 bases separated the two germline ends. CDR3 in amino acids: CASSFLAVGYEQYF. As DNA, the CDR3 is TGTGCCAGCAGCTTTTTAGCGGTGGGCTACGAGCAGTACTTC. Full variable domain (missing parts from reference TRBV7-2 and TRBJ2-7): GAGVSQSPSNKVTEKGKDVELRCDPISGHTALYWYRQSLGQGLEFLIYFQGNSAPDKSGLPSDRFSAERTGGSVSTLTIQRTQQEDSAVYLCASSFLAVGYEQYFGPGTRLTVT.

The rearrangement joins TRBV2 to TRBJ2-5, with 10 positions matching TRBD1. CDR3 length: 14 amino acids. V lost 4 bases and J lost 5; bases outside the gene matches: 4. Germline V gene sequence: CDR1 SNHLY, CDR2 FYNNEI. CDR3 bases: TGTGCCAGCAGTGGGGACAGGGGACGGGAGACCCAGTACTTC. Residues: CASSGDRGRETQYF.

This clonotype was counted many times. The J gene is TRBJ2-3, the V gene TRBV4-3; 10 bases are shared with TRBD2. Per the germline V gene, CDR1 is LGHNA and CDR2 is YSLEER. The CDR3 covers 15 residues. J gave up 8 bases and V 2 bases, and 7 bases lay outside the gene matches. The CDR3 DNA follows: TGCGCCAGCAGCCAACCTAGCGGGGGTCGGGTTACGCAGTATTTT. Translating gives CASSQPSGGRVTQYF.

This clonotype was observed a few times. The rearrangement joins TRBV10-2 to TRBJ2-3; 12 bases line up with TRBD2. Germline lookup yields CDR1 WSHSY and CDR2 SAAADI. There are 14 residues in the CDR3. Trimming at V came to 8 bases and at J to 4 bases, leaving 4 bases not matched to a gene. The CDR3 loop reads CASGGLAGADTQYF. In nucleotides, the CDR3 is TGCGCCAGCGGGGGACTAGCGGGCGCAGATACGCAGTATTTT.

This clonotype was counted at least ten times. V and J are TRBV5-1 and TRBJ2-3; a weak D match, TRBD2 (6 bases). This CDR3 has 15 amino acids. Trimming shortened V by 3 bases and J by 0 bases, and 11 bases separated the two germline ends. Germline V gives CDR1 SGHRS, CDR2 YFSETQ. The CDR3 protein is CASSSVAASTDTQYF. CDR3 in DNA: TGCGCCAGCAGCTCCGTAGCGGCTAGCACAGATACGCAGTATTTT.

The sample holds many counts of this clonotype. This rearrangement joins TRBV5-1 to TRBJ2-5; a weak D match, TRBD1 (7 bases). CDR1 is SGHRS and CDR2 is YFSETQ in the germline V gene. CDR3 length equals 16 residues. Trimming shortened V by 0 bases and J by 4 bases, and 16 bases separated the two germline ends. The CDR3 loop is CASSLGIRGALETQYF. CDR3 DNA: TGCGCCAGCAGCTTGGGAATCAGGGGGGCCCTAGAGACCCAGTACTTC. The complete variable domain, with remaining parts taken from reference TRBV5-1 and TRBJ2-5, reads KAGVTQTPRYLIKTRGQQVTLSCSPISGHRSVSWYQQTPGQGLQFLFEYFSETQRNKGNFPGRFSGRQFSNSRSEMNVSTLELGDSALYLCASSLGIRGALETQYFGPGTRLLVL.

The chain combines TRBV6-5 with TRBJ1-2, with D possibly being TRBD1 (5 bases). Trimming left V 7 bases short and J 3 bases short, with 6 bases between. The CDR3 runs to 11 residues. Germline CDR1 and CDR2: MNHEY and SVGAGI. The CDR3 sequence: CASMGDYGYTF. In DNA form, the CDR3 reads TGTGCCAGCATGGGGGACTATGGCTACACCTTC.

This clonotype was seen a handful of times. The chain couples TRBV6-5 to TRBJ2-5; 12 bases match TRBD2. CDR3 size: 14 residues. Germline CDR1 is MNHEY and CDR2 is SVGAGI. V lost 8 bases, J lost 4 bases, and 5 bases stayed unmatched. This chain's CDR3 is CASYSSGGAETQYF. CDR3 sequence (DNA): TGTGCCAGCTATTCTAGCGGGGGGGCAGAGACCCAGTACTTC.

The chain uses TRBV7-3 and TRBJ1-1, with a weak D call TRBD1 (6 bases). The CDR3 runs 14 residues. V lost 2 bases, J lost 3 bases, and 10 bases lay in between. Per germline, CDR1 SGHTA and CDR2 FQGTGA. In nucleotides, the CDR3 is TGTGCCAGCAGCTTAGGGGGCGGATACACTGAAGCTTTCTTT. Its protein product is CASSLGGGYTEAFF.

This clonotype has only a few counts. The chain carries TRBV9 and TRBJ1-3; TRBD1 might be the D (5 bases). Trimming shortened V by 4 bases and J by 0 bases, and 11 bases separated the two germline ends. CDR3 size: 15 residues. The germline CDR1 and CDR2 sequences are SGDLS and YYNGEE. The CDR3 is CASSRGDGSGNTIYF. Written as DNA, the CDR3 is TGTGCCAGCAGCCGCGGGGACGGCTCTGGAAACACCATATATTTT.

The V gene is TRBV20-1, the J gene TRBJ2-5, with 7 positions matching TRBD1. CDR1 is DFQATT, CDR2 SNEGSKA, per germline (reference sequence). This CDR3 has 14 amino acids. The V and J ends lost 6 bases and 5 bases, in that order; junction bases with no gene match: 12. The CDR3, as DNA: TGCAGTGCACCCCCGACAGGGAGATATGAGACCCAGTACTTC. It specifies CSAPPTGRYETQYF.

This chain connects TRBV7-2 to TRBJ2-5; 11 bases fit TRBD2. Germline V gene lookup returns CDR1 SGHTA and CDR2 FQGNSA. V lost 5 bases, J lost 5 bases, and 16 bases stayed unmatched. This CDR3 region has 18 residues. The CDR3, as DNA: TGTGCCAGCAGCCCGCATTATTTAGCGGGGGGGCCGAGCGAGACCCAGTACTTC. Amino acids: CASSPHYLAGGPSETQYF.

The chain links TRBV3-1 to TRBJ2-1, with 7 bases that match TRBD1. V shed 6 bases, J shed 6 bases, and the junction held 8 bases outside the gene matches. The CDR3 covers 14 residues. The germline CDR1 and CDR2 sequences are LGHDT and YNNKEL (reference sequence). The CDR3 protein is CASSPSEGANEQFF. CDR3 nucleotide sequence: TGTGCCAGCAGTCCCTCTGAGGGGGCCAATGAGCAGTTCTTC.

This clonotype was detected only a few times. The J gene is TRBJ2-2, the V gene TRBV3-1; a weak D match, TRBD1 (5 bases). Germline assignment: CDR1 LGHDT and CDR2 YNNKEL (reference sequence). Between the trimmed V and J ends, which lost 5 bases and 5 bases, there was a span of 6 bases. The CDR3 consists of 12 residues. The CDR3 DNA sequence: TGTGCCAGCAGCAGGGGTACCGGGGAGCTGTTTTTT. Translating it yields CASSRGTGELFF.

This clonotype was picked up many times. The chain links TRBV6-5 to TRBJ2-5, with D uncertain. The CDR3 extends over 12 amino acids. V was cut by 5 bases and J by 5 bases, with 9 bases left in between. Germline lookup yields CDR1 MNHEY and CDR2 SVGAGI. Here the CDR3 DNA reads TGTGCCAGCAGTCAGAGTAGGGAGACCCAGTACTTC. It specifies CASSQSRETQYF.

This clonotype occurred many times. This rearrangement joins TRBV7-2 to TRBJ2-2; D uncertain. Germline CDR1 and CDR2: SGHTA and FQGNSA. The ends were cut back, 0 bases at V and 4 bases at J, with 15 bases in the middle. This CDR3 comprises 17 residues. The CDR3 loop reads CASSLALLAGGTGELFF. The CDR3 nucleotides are TGTGCCAGCAGCTTAGCGCTTCTGGCCGGCGGCACCGGGGAGCTGTTTTTT.